Presented here are 18 T cell receptor beta chains from one specimen sequenced in a study of control samples from healthy donors and cancer patients. Produced via immunoSEQ multiplex PCR; TCRdb's table is partial and in-frame only. The repertoire holds approximately 89,000 clones, with about 90% as singletons. Sequenced material: blood. The receptors were gathered from a man aged 50 or older in good health.

This chain joins TRBV3-1 (or the pseudogene TRBV3-2) and TRBJ2-5, with TRBD2 identical over 7 bases. CDR3 size: 14 residues. Germline V lookup: CDR1 LGHDT, CDR2 YNNKEL (reference sequence). V was clipped by 4 bases and J by 4 bases; unmatched bases: 6. CDR3 amino acids: CASSLKRGRETQYF. In DNA form, the CDR3 reads TGTGCCAGCAGCCTAAAGCGGGGCAGAGAGACCCAGTACTTC.

V usage is TRBV9 and J usage is TRBJ2-1; 9 positions match TRBD2. There are 16 residues in the CDR3. V dropped 0 bases and J dropped 9; count of bases not matched to a gene: 10. Germline CDR1 reads SGDLS; CDR2 reads YYNGEE. The CDR3 region has the DNA TGTGCCAGCAGCGTAGTCGGTAGCGGGGGAATTGGTGAGCAGTTCTTC. This sequence encodes CASSVVGSGGIGEQFF.

This sequence joins TRBV9 and TRBJ2-3, with D perhaps given as TRBD1 or TRBD2 (5 bases each). This CDR3 has 16 residues. V lost 0 bases, J lost 1 base, and 12 bases lay in between. Germline loops: CDR1 SGDLS, CDR2 YYNGEE. CDR3 in DNA: TGTGCCAGCAGCGTAGGGGGGAGCGTGGGCACAGATACGCAGTATTTT. This codes for CASSVGGSVGTDTQYF.

The CDR3 sequence is CAWSVSAGNTIYF. CDR3 nucleotides: TGTGCCTGGAGTGTATCTGCTGGAAACACCATATATTTT. The V gene is TRBV30, the J gene TRBJ1-3; D call uncertain. The CDR3 is 13 residues long. V was pared by 0 bases and J by 2 bases, with 5 bases between. In germline, CDR1 is GTSNPN, CDR2 SVGIG (reference sequence).

This clone was counted only a few times. This sample includes further DNA sequences coding for the same CDR3. This chain links TRBV2 with TRBJ2-3; D gene uncertain. V lost 1 base and J 4 bases, leaving 3 bases between the germline ends. The CDR3 contains 12 residues. CDR1 SNHLY and CDR2 FYNNEI come from the germline V gene. CDR3 region: CASSEGADTQYF. The CDR3 DNA sequence: TGTGCCAGCAGTGAAGGAGCAGATACGCAGTATTTT.

Remarks on this clone: A junction boundary mismatches the germline segment, possibly from a read error. The chain has TRBV24-1 and TRBJ2-4; D is tentatively TRBD1 or TRBD2 (7 bases each). The CDR3 is 14 amino acids. CDR1 is KGHDR, CDR2 SFDVKD, per germline. DNA of the CDR3: TGTACCACCAGTGAAGGCGGCAGGGGGGGGCTTCAGTACTTC. This translates into CTTSEGGRGGLQYF.

The V and J genes are TRBV19 and TRBJ1-4; the D is unclear. Looked up from germline, CDR1 is LNHDA and CDR2 is SQIVND (reference sequence). The CDR3 has 12 residues. V lost 1 base and J 6 bases, leaving 3 bases between the germline ends. The CDR3 protein is CASSIVDEKLFF. In DNA, the CDR3 is TGTGCCAGTAGTATAGTGGATGAAAAACTGTTTTTT.

The J gene is TRBJ2-1, the V gene TRBV7-3; perhaps TRBD2 as D (6 bases). V dropped 1 base and J dropped 2 bases, with 9 bases sitting between them. The length of the CDR3 is 15 residues. The germline gives CDR1 SGHTA, CDR2 FQGTGA. CDR3 loop: CASSLSAGTYNEQFF. In nucleotides, the CDR3 is TGTGCCAGCAGCTTAAGTGCGGGGACCTACAATGAGCAGTTCTTC.

The chain employs TRBV14 and TRBJ2-7; TRBD1 aligns across 9 bases. J lost 3 bases, V lost 4 bases, and 7 bases had no gene match. CDR3 size: 15 residues. Germline V gives CDR1 SGHDN, CDR2 FVKESK. In nucleotides, the CDR3 is TGTGCCAGCAGCCGATGGGGACAGGGAATCTACGAGCAGTACTTC. Amino acids: CASSRWGQGIYEQYF.

The gene calls are TRBV13 and TRBJ2-7; 9 nucleotides match TRBD1. V shed 1 base, J shed 1 base, and the junction held 8 bases outside the gene matches. This CDR3 has 17 residues. Germline CDR1 and CDR2: PRHDT and FYEKMQ (reference sequence). The CDR3 region has the DNA TGTGCCAGCAGCTTAGATCGGGGACAGGGAGAGTCCTACGAGCAGTACTTC. Translation gives CASSLDRGQGESYEQYF. The variable domain in full, with the rest retrieved from reference TRBV13 and TRBJ2-7, is AAGVIQSPRHLIKEKRETATLKCYPIPRHDTVYWYQQGPGQDPQFLISFYEKMQSDKGSIPDRFSAQQFSDYHSELNMSSLELGDSALYFCASSLDRGQGESYEQYFGPGTRLTVT.

The chain joins TRBV10-1 to TRBJ1-2, with a weak D call TRBD1 (5 bases). Trimming removed 5 bases at V and 4 bases at J, with 11 bases between. The germline CDR1 and CDR2 sequences are WNHNN and SYGVQD (reference sequence). The CDR3 spans 13 residues. This CDR3 reads CASSPTVLYGYTF. The CDR3, as DNA: TGCGCCAGCAGTCCGACAGTTCTCTATGGCTACACCTTC.

The table lists this clone with a few counts. The rearrangement links TRBV2 to TRBJ2-1, with a tentative D call TRBD2 (6 bases). V was clipped by 6 bases and J by 11 bases, with 14 bases between them. Germline V lookup: CDR1 SNHLY, CDR2 FYNNEI. CDR3 length: 12 amino acids. CDR3 DNA: TGTGCCAGCAGAACCGGGAGTCAAAAGCAGTTCTTC. As protein: CASRTGSQKQFF.

V gene TRBV19 combines with J gene TRBJ2-1; TRBD2 agrees at 9 bases. CDR1 is LNHDA, CDR2 SQIVND, per germline (reference sequence). After removal of 5 bases from V and 2 bases from J, the junction contained 4 bases not matched to a gene. This CDR3 contains 15 residues. CDR3 amino acids: CASSAAGGAYNEQFF. CDR3 nucleotide sequence: TGTGCCAGTAGTGCCGCGGGGGGGGCCTACAATGAGCAGTTCTTC.

The J gene is TRBJ1-2, the V gene TRBV7-2, with D hard to call. Germline lookup yields CDR1 SGHTA and CDR2 FQGNSA. The CDR3 length is 15 residues. Trimming shortened V by 0 bases and J by 8 bases, and 16 bases separated the two germline ends. The CDR3 region is CASSLALSGDGGYTF. Here the CDR3 DNA reads TGTGCCAGCAGCTTAGCGCTTTCTGGGGATGGAGGCTACACCTTC.

The chain links TRBV9 to TRBJ1-2, with D possibly TRBD1 on 5 matching bases. Between the trimmed V and J ends, which lost 0 bases and 8 bases, there was a span of 17 bases. Germline lookup yields CDR1 SGDLS and CDR2 YYNGEE. CDR3 length: 15 amino acids. CDR3 region: CASSVDGGYQGGYTF. In DNA, the CDR3 is TGTGCCAGCAGCGTAGATGGGGGGTATCAGGGCGGCTACACCTTC.

This clone appeared a few times. The CDR3 nucleotides read TGTGCCTGGAGGCGGGACAGGCCGTATGGCTACACCTTC. It translates to CAWRRDRPYGYTF. V gene TRBV30 combines with J gene TRBJ1-2; TRBD1 agrees at 8 bases. The CDR3 is 13 residues long. V lost 3 bases to trimming and J lost 5 bases; unmatched junction nucleotides: 5. The germline CDR1 and CDR2 sequences are GTSNPN and SVGIG (reference sequence).

The chain is built from TRBV30 and TRBJ1-5; 9 bases map to TRBD1. The length of the CDR3 is 16 residues. CDR1 and CDR2 (germline): GTSNPN, SVGIG (reference sequence). With V trimmed by 0 bases and J by 4 bases, 7 bases remained unmatched. The CDR3 bases are TGTGCCTGGAGTGTACCTTTCGGACAGGGGAATCAGCCCCAGCATTTT. Amino acid sequence: CAWSVPFGQGNQPQHF.

CDR3 sequence reads: CASTADRGPTEAFF. CDR3 DNA sequence: TGTGCCAGTACCGCGGACAGGGGGCCCACTGAAGCTTTCTTT. This chain joins TRBV19 and TRBJ1-1; 11 bases are shared with TRBD1. Germline CDR1 LNHDA, CDR2 SQIVND (reference sequence). After removal of 7 bases from V and 4 bases from J, the junction contained 5 bases not matched to a gene. The length of the CDR3 is 14 residues.